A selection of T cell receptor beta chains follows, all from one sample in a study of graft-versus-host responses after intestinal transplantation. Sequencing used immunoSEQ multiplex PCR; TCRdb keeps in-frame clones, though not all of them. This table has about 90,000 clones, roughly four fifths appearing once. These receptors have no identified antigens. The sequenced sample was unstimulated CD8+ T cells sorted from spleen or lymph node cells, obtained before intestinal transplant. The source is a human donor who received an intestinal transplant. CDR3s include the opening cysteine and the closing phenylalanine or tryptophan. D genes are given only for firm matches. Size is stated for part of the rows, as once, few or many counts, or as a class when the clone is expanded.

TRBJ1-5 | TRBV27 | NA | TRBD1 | TGTGCCAGCAGTTCGGGGACAGGGAATCAGCCCCAGCATTTT | CASSSGTGNQPQHF
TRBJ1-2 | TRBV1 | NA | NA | TGCACCAGCAGCCAAGATCGAGCAGGGGGCGAAGGTGGCTACACCTTC | CTSSQDRAGGEGGYTF
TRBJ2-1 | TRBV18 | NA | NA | TGTGCCAGCTCACCGTCGGGGAACAATGAGCAGTTCTTC | CASSPSGNNEQFF
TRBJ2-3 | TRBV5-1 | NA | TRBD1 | TGCGCCAGCAGCTTTGAACAGGGGGCATGGGGAGATACGCAGTATTTT | CASSFEQGAWGDTQYF
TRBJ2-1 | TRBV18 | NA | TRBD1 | TGTGCCAGCTCACAACGGGACAGGGCTATAGATGAGCAGTTCTTC | CASSQRDRAIDEQFF
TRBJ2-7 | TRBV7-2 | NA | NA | TGTGCCAGCAGCCTGTGGGGCTACGAGCAGTACTTC | CASSLWGYEQYF
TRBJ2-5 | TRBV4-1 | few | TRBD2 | TGCGCCAGCAGCCAAGAGGGGACTAGCGGGTACCAAGAGACCCAGTACTTC | CASSQEGTSGYQETQYF
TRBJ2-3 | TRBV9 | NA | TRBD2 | TGTGCCAGCAGCGCGGGGGGTAGCACAGATACGCAGTATTTT | CASSAGGSTDTQYF
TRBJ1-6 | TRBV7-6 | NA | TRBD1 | TGTGCCAGCAGCTTAGGGTGGACAGGGATTTCACCCCTCCACTTT | CASSLGWTGISPLHF
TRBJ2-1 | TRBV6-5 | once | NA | TGTGCCAGCAGGGTGGGAGTGGAATACAATGAGCAGTTCTTC | CASRVGVEYNEQFF
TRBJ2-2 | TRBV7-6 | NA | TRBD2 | TGTGCCAGCAGCTTAGGGAGCGGGGGGAACACCGGGGAGCTGTTTTTT | CASSLGSGGNTGELFF
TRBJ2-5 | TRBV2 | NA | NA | TGTGCCAGCAGTACAAACCGCCAAGAGACCCAGTACTTC | CASSTNRQETQYF
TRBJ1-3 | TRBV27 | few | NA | TGTGCCAGCAGTGCAGGAGACTCTGGAAACACCATATATTTT | CASSAGDSGNTIYF
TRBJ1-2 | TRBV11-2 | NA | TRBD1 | TGTGCCAGCAGCGTGGGACAGGGGAACTATGGCTACACCTTC | CASSVGQGNYGYTF
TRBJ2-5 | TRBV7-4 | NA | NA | TGTGCCAGCAGCTTAGTGGGGGCCCCTGAGACCCAGTACTTC | CASSLVGAPETQYF
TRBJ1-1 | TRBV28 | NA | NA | TGTGCCAGCAGTCCCGGGAATGAAGCTTTCTTT | CASSPGNEAFF
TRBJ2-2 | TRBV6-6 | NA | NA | TGTGCCAGCAGTTACTTGACTAGAACTACCGGGGAGCTGTTTTTT | CASSYLTRTTGELFF
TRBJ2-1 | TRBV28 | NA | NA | TGTGCCAGCAGTTTACAGGCCTACAATGAGCAGTTCTTC | CASSLQAYNEQFF
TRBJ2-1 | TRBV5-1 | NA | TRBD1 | TGCGCCAGCAGCTTGGGCCCTTCGACAGGGCTTTCCATTAATGAGCAGTTCTTC | CASSLGPSTGLSINEQFF
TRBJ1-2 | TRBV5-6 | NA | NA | TGTGCCAGCAGCTACCCCAGCTATGGCTACACCTTC | CASSYPSYGYTF
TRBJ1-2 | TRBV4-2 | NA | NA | TGTGCCAGCAGCCAAGATCGACGCAACTATGGCTACACCTTC | CASSQDRRNYGYTF
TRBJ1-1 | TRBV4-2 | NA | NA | TGTGCCAGCAGCCAGGACGTGGGAATGAACACTGAAGCTTTCTTT | CASSQDVGMNTEAFF
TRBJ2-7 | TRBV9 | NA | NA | TGTGCCAGCAGCGTAGATGGACTTCGCTACGAGCAGTACTTC | CASSVDGLRYEQYF
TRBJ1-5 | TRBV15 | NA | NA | TGTGCCACCAGCAGACCCCTGACAGGCTACCTCAATCAGCCCCAGCATTTT | CATSRPLTGYLNQPQHF
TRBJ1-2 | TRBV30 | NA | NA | TGTGCCTGGAGTGTACTGGGGGACCCTAACTATGGCTACACCTTC | CAWSVLGDPNYGYTF
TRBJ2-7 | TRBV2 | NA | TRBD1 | TGTGCCAGCAGGGTTACAGGGGCAAGTTTTGTTTACGAGCAGTACTTC | CASRVTGASFVYEQYF
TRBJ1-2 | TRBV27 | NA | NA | TGTGCCAGCAGTGGGGACCGCATCTATGGCTACACCTTC | CASSGDRIYGYTF
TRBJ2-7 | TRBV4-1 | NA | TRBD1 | TGCGCCAGCAGTACAGGGGGAGACTACGAGCAGTACTTC | CASSTGGDYEQYF